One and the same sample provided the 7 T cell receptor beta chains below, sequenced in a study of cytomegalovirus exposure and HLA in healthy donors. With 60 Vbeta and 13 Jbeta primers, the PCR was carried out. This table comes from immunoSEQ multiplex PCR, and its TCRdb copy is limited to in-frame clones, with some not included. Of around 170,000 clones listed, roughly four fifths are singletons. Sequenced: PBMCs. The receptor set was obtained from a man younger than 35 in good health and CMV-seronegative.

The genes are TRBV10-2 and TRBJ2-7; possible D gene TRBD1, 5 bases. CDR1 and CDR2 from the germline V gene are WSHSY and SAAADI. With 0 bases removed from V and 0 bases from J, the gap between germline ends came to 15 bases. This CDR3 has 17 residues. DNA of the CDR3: TGCGCCAGCAGTGAGTCGGGAAGGGTCGACAGCTCCTACGAGCAGTACTTC. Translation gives CASSESGRVDSSYEQYF.

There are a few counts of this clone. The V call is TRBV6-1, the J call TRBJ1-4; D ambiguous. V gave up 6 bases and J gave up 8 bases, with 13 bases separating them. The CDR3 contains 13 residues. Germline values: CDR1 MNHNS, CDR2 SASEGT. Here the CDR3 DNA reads TGTGCCAGCAGGCGCCTTCCGAAGGAAAAACTGTTTTTT. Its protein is CASRRLPKEKLFF.

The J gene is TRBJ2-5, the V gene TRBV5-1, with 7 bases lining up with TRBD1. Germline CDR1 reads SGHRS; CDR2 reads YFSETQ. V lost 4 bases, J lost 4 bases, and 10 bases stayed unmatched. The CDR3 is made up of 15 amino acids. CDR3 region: CASSPGQAFRETQYF. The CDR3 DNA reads TGCGCCAGCAGCCCCGGACAGGCGTTTAGAGAGACCCAGTACTTC.

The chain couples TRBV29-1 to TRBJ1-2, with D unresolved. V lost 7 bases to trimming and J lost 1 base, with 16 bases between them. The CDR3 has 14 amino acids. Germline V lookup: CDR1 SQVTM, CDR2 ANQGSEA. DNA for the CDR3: TGCAGCGCTCTCCCGGCGGGCCTTAACTATGGCTACACCTTC. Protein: CSALPAGLNYGYTF. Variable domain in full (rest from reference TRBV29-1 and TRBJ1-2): SAVISQKPSRDICQRGTSLTIQCQVDSQVTMMFWYRQQPGQSLTLIATANQGSEATYESGFVIDKFPISRPNLTFSTLTVSNMSPEDSSIYLCSALPAGLNYGYTFGSGTRLTVV.

CDR3 loop: CASRLQGSTDTQYF. The CDR3 DNA reads as TGTGCCAGCAGGTTACAGGGCTCCACAGATACGCAGTATTTT. This rearrangement joins TRBV6-1 to TRBJ2-3, with a tentative D call TRBD1 (6 bases). In germline, CDR1 is MNHNS, CDR2 SASEGT. Deletions cut 6 bases from V and 2 bases from J, with 12 bases between. The CDR3 extends over 14 amino acids.

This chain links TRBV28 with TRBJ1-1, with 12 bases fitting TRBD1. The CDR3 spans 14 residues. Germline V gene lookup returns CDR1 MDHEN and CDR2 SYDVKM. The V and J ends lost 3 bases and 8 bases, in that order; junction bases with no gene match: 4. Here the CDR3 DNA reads TGTGCCAGCAGTTTGGGACAGGGGGCGCGGGAAGCTTTCTTT. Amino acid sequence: CASSLGQGAREAFF.

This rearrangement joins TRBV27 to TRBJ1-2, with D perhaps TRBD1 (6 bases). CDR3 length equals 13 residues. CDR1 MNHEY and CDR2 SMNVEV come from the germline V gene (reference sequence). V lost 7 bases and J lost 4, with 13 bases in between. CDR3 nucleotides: TGTGCCAGCACCGGGGGGGGGCCCTATGGCTACACCTTC. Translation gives CASTGGGPYGYTF.